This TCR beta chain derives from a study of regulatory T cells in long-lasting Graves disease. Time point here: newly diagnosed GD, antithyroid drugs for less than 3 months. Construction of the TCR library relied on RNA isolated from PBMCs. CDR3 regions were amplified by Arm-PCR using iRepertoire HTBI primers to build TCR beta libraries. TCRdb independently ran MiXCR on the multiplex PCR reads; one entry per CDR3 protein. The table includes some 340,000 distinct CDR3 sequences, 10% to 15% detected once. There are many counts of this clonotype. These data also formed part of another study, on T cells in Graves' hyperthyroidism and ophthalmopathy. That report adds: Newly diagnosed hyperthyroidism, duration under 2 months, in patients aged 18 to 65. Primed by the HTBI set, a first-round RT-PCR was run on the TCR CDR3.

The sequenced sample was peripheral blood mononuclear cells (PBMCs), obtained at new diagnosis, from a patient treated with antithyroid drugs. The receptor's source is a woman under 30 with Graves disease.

CDR3 bases: TGTGCCAGCAGTTCCCTGGGTCTCGAGCAGTACTTC. Amino acids: CASSSLGLEQYF. The genes are TRBV12-3 or TRBV12-4 and TRBJ2-7; D not certain. The CDR3 length is 12 residues. Trimming left V 4 bases short and J 6 bases short, with 10 bases between.